What follows are 10 T cell receptor beta chains derived from one specimen sequenced in a study of T cell clonality in common variable immunodeficiency. Clones were sequenced by immunoSEQ multiplex PCR, and TCRdb holds only the in-frame ones, with some missing. The sample includes roughly 50,000 clones, none of them occurring once. Sequences were obtained from peripheral blood mononuclear cells. The source of these receptors is a person aged 18 to 75 in good health.

Regarding this clone: Possible read error: a much larger clone is one base away. The read stops 3 residues short of the end of the CDR3; the missing end is completed from the germline J gene. The chain couples TRBV6-1 to TRBJ2-7, with 10 bases that match TRBD2. Germline assignment: CDR1 MNHNS and CDR2 SASEGT. The CDR3 loop spans 17 amino acids. CDR3 DNA (partial): TGTGCCAGCACTGAACCGGGCCTAGCGGGAGTGGAGTACGAG. This gives the protein CASTEPGLAGVEYE. The complete CDR3 sequence is CASTEPGLAGVEYEQYF.

This clone appeared many times. Sequencing ends 3 residues short of the CDR3 end; the germline J gene provides the rest. V and J are TRBV20-1 and TRBJ2-1; the D is unclear. V gave up 1 base and J gave up 5 bases, with 6 bases separating them. CDR1 is DFQATT and CDR2 is SNEGSKA in the germline V gene (reference sequence). The CDR3 runs to 12 residues. This CDR3 reads CSARGANNEQFF. CDR3 bases read: TGCAGTGCTAGAGGAGCGAACAATGAG.

This clone has just a few counts. The DNA ends 3 residues before the CDR3 does, and the rest of the CDR3 is filled in from the germline J gene. The V gene is TRBV18, the J gene TRBJ1-2, with D possibly TRBD1 on 5 matching bases. Germline V gene sequence: CDR1 KGHSH, CDR2 LQKENI. This CDR3 region has 15 residues. This CDR3 reads CASSLTSGTYYDYTF. The CDR3 DNA, read in part, is TGTGCCAGCTCTCTTACTAGCGGGACCTACTACGAC.

This clone was seen ten or more times. The read ends 3 residues shy of where the CDR3 ends; the end is completed using the germline J gene. V and J are TRBV5-1 and TRBJ2-3, with D possibly TRBD2 on 6 matching bases. The CDR3 consists of 15 residues. Germline V lookup: CDR1 SGHRS, CDR2 YFSETQ. Trimming took off 4 bases at V and 0 bases at J, with 12 bases between the two ends. CDR3 bases read: TGCGCCAGCAGCGGTAGCGGAGTTAGCACAGATACG. Its translation is CASSGSGVSTDT. The whole CDR3 protein reads CASSGSGVSTDTQYF.

This clone appeared a few times. The read finishes 3 residues shy of the CDR3 end, and the germline J gene is used to complete it. The chain combines TRBV19 with TRBJ1-2; 9 positions match TRBD1. Germline values: CDR1 LNHDA, CDR2 SQIVND (reference sequence). The CDR3 spans 13 residues. The CDR3 protein is CATGQGMAYDYTF. The CDR3 DNA, read in part, is TGTGCCACCGGACAGGGGATGGCCTACGAC.

This clone was counted at least ten times. The DNA ends 3 residues before the CDR3 does, and the rest of the CDR3 is filled in from the germline J gene. The V gene is TRBV19, the J gene TRBJ1-1, with 8 bases aligning to TRBD1. The germline CDR1 and CDR2 sequences are LNHDA and SQIVND (reference sequence). Germline trimming cut 7 bases from V and 3 bases from J; bases unmatched to any gene: 7. CDR3 length: 14 amino acids. CDR3 protein: CASTAYRGDTEAFF. Partial CDR3 DNA: TGTGCCAGTACCGCCTACAGGGGGGACACTGAA.

In the case of this clone: From the germline J gene comes the end of the CDR3, since the read stops 3 residues before it. The chain employs TRBV20-1 and TRBJ2-7; the match to TRBD2 covers 8 bases. The CDR3 totals 14 residues. V shed 0 bases and J 5 bases; nucleotides not matched to a gene: 6. The germline V gene has CDR1 DFQATT and CDR2 SNEGSKA (reference sequence). The CDR3 DNA, read in part, is TGCAGTGCTAGAGATGCGGGGGGCCTGGACGAG. Protein: CSARDAGGLDE. The whole CDR3 protein reads CSARDAGGLDEQYF.

This clone was observed at least ten times. The DNA ends 3 residues before the CDR3 does, and the rest of the CDR3 is filled in from the germline J gene. This chain joins TRBV4-1 and TRBJ2-7, with TRBD1 as a possible D gene (5 bases). The CDR3 sequence is 13 residues long. Germline loops: CDR1 MGHRA, CDR2 YSYEKL. V lost 0 bases and J lost 6, with 9 bases in between. CDR3 DNA, as far as it was read: TGCGCCAGCAGCCAAGAAACAGGTCGCGAG. Protein product: CASSQETGRE. The entire CDR3 reads CASSQETGREQYF.

About this clone: The missing CDR3 end, 3 residues past where the read stops, is filled in from the germline J gene. V gene TRBV7-9 combines with J gene TRBJ2-7; unclear D gene. CDR1 and CDR2 (germline): SEHNR, FQNEAQ (reference sequence). V was trimmed by 1 base and J by 0 bases, leaving 7 bases between them. The CDR3 covers 14 residues. CDR3 residues: CASSLDYSSYEQYF. The CDR3 bases that were read are TGTGCCAGCAGCTTAGACTACTCCTCCTACGAG.

Worth noting for this clone: The read stops 3 residues short of the end of the CDR3; the missing end is completed from the germline J gene. The J gene is TRBJ1-2, the V gene TRBV7-9; no clear D. CDR1 is SEHNR, CDR2 FQNEAQ, per germline (reference sequence). This CDR3 has 15 residues. CDR3 bases read: TGTGCCAGCAGCTCGAGGCCTTCTGGCACAGATACC. Protein: CASSSRPSGTDT. The complete CDR3 reads CASSSRPSGTDTYTF.